The rows below give T cell receptor beta chains drawn from one sample of a study of blood T cell repertoires in COVID-19. The repertoire was sequenced with immunoSEQ multiplex PCR; TCRdb's copy has only in-frame clones and lacks some. The data contain approximately 500,000 clones, 88% of them singletons. The sequenced sample was PBMCs or T cells enriched from blood (not recorded which). These receptors were taken from a woman between 40 and 50 years old who had recovered from COVID-19. CDR3s include the opening cysteine and the closing phenylalanine or tryptophan. The D gene is left open where the match is weak. Clone size is not always given. Where it is, it says once, few, many or a class for expanded clones.

TRBV11-2	TRBJ2-1	TRBD1	-	CASSPRTGNNNEQFF	TGTGCCAGCAGCCCCAGGACAGGGAATAACAATGAGCAGTTCTTC
TRBV28	TRBJ1-1	-	-	CASSGEWAEAFF	TGTGCCAGCAGCGGGGAATGGGCTGAAGCTTTCTTT
TRBV5-4	TRBJ2-5	-	-	CASSSLFGLTGPYQETQYF	TGTGCCAGCAGTTCCCTTTTTGGACTTACAGGGCCGTACCAAGAGACCCAGTACTTC
TRBV3-1/TRBV3-2	TRBJ2-2	-	-	CASSQYVLGGNTGELFF	TGTGCCAGCAGCCAATATGTCCTAGGGGGGAACACCGGGGAGCTGTTTTTT
TRBV5-1	TRBJ2-5	-	-	CASSLVGLQETQYF	TGCGCCAGCAGCTTAGTGGGACTCCAAGAGACCCAGTACTTC
TRBV4-3	TRBJ2-1	TRBD2	-	CASSQERRREAIYNEQFF	TGCGCCAGCAGCCAAGAACGGAGGCGGGAGGCTATCTACAATGAGCAGTTCTTC
TRBV4-3	TRBJ2-1	-	-	CASSPITGSPYNEQFF	TGCGCCAGCAGCCCGATCACAGGGAGCCCCTACAATGAGCAGTTCTTC
TRBV21-1	TRBJ2-1	-	-	CASSKEGRFLAGGPNEQFF	TGTGCCAGCAGCAAAGAAGGGAGGTTCCTAGCGGGAGGACCCAATGAGCAGTTCTTC
TRBV7-2	TRBJ2-7	TRBD2	-	CASSLGGGMAYEQYF	TGTGCCAGCAGCTTAGGGGGGGGAATGGCCTACGAGCAGTACTTC
TRBV6-2/TRBV6-3	TRBJ1-1	-	-	CASSYPRAGGRTEAFF	TGTGCCAGCAGTTACCCCAGGGCGGGGGGGAGGACTGAAGCTTTCTTT
TRBV28	TRBJ2-2	-	-	CASSPPYGDTGELFF	TGTGCCAGCAGCCCCCCATACGGAGACACCGGGGAGCTGTTTTTT
TRBV7-9	TRBJ2-7	TRBD2	-	CASSFVASWTRGSYEQYF	TGTGCCAGCAGCTTCGTGGCGTCTTGGACTAGAGGTTCCTACGAGCAGTACTTC
TRBV5-6	TRBJ2-2	-	-	CASSYQGLMNTGELFF	TGTGCCAGCAGCTATCAGGGATTGATGAACACCGGGGAGCTGTTTTTT
TRBV19	TRBJ1-2	-	-	CASRDFRGYTF	TGTGCCAGTAGGGACTTTCGTGGCTACACCTTC
TRBV7-8	TRBJ2-7	-	-	CASSLDGRGLYEQYF	TGTGCCAGCAGCTTAGATGGCAGGGGTCTTTACGAGCAGTACTTC
TRBV11-2	TRBJ2-2	TRBD1	-	CASSLTGKISGELFF	TGTGCCAGCAGCCTGACAGGGAAGATTTCCGGGGAGCTGTTTTTT
TRBV11-3	TRBJ1-3	-	-	CASSMNTVPGNTIYF	TGTGCCAGCAGCATGAATACGGTCCCTGGAAACACCATATATTTT
TRBV11-2	TRBJ1-5	-	-	CASSLVGGSNQPQHF	TGTGCCAGCAGCCTCGTCGGAGGGAGCAATCAGCCCCAGCATTTT
TRBV20-1	TRBJ2-7	-	once	CSASTLYEQYF	TGCAGTGCTAGCACATTATACGAGCAGTACTTC
TRBV30	TRBJ2-6	-	-	CALGPGANVLTF	TGTGCCCTGGGCCCTGGGGCCAACGTCCTGACTTTC
TRBV5-5	TRBJ2-1	TRBD2	-	CASSSRTSGKSSYNEQFF	TGTGCCAGCAGCTCCAGGACTAGCGGAAAGAGCTCCTACAATGAGCAGTTCTTC
TRBV11-2	TRBJ2-1	-	-	CASSLTLTYNEQFF	TGTGCCAGCAGCTTAACTCTTACCTACAATGAGCAGTTCTTC
TRBV27	TRBJ1-2	-	-	CASKGRRGVGYGYTF	TGTGCCAGCAAGGGGAGGAGAGGAGTTGGCTATGGCTACACCTTC
TRBV7-2	TRBJ2-7	-	-	CASSLMGQGRYEQYF	TGTGCCAGCAGCTTAATGGGGCAGGGCCGGTACGAGCAGTACTTC
TRBV3-1/TRBV3-2	TRBJ1-5	-	-	CASSFQNQPQHF	TGTGCCAGCAGCTTCCAAAATCAGCCCCAGCATTTT
TRBV7-8	TRBJ2-7	TRBD1	-	CASSYRTGSYEQYF	TGTGCCAGCAGCTACCGGACAGGCTCCTACGAGCAGTACTTC
TRBV19	TRBJ2-7	TRBD1	few	CASSMPGTGSSYEQYF	TGTGCCAGTAGTATGCCCGGGACAGGGTCCAGCTACGAGCAGTACTTC
TRBV18	TRBJ2-7	-	few	CASSPGVGGPYEQYF	TGTGCCAGCTCACCTGGCGTTGGAGGGCCTTACGAGCAGTACTTC
TRBV10-3	TRBJ1-1	-	-	CAISVAGVTEAFF	TGTGCCATCAGTGTTGCGGGGGTCACTGAAGCTTTCTTT
TRBV5-8	TRBJ2-2	-	-	CASSFGGHTGELFF	TGTGCCAGCAGCTTTGGGGGCCACACCGGGGAGCTGTTTTTT
TRBV29-1	TRBJ2-3	TRBD2	-	CSASGLAGGTDTQYF	TGCAGCGCATCGGGACTAGCGGGAGGCACAGATACGCAGTATTTT
TRBV7-2	TRBJ2-7	-	-	CASSSRLGEQYF	TGTGCCAGCAGCTCCAGACTAGGGGAGCAGTACTTC
TRBV6-2/TRBV6-3	TRBJ1-5	TRBD1	-	CASSPGTGPNQPQHF	TGTGCCAGCAGTCCCGGGACAGGGCCCAATCAGCCCCAGCATTTT
TRBV12-3/TRBV12-4	TRBJ1-2	-	-	CASSLSGGYTF	TGTGCCAGCAGTTTATCCGGGGGTTACACCTTC
TRBV25-1	TRBJ1-3	-	-	CASSEGAGIADGNTIYF	TGTGCCAGCAGTGAAGGGGCAGGGATTGCTGATGGAAACACCATATATTTT
TRBV12-5	TRBJ2-1	TRBD2	few	CASGLAHLGTRLYNEQFF	TGTGCTAGTGGTTTGGCACACCTCGGGACTAGACTCTACAATGAGCAGTTCTTC
TRBV5-4	TRBJ2-1	-	-	CASDGSGATEQFF	TGTGCCAGCGACGGGTCAGGGGCGACGGAGCAGTTCTTC
TRBV7-8	TRBJ2-5	-	-	CASSRAGTQYF	TGTGCCAGCAGCAGGGCGGGGACCCAGTACTTC
TRBV18	TRBJ2-7	-	few	CASSPLQGKEQYF	TGTGCCAGCTCACCGCTACAGGGTAAGGAGCAGTACTTC
TRBV5-5	TRBJ2-1	TRBD2	-	CASSLSLTSGSYNEQFF	TGTGCCAGCAGCTTGTCCCTGACTAGCGGCTCCTACAATGAGCAGTTCTTC
TRBV18	TRBJ2-7	-	-	CASSPISLASYEQYF	TGTGCCAGCTCACCAATCTCCCTAGCCTCCTACGAGCAGTACTTC
TRBV11-2	TRBJ2-5	-	-	CASSLRSGGETQYF	TGTGCCAGCAGCTTACGTTCTGGCGGCGAGACCCAGTACTTC
TRBV20-1	TRBJ1-5	TRBD1	few	CSASGQAEPHQPQHF	TGCAGTGCTAGTGGACAGGCCGAGCCCCATCAGCCCCAGCATTTT
TRBV5-1	TRBJ2-7	TRBD1	-	CASSLVMTGAVDYEQYF	TGCGCCAGCAGCTTGGTCATGACAGGGGCGGTCGACTACGAGCAGTACTTC
TRBV29-1	TRBJ2-3	TRBD2	-	CSASPSGSSTDTQYF	TGCAGCGCCAGCCCCAGCGGGAGTAGCACAGATACGCAGTATTTT